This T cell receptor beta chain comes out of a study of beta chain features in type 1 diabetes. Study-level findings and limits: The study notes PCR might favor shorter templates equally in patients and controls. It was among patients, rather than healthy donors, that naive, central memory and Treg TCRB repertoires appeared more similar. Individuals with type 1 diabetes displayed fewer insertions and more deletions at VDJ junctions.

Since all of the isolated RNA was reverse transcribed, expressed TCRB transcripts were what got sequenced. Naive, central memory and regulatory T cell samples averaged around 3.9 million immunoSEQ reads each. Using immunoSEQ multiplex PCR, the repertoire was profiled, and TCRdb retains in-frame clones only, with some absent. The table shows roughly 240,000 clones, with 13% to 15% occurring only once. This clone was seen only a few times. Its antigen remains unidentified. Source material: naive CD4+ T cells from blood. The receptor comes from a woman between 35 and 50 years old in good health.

The CDR3 here is CASSGPRAGVTDTQYF. The DNA of the CDR3 is TGTGCCAGCAGCGGCCCGCGAGCGGGGGTCACAGATACGCAGTATTTT. This chain links TRBV9 with TRBJ2-3; TRBD2 matches at 8 bases. V shed 3 bases and J 2 bases; nucleotides not matched to a gene: 8. Germline V CDR1 and CDR2: SGDLS, YYNGEE. The CDR3 extends over 16 amino acids. The variable domain in full, completed from reference TRBV9 and TRBJ2-3, reads DSGVTQTPKHLITATGQRVTLRCSPRSGDLSVYWYQQSLDQGLQFLIQYYNGEERAKGNILERFSAQQFPDLHSELNLSSLELGDSALYFCASSGPRAGVTDTQYFGPGTRLTVL.